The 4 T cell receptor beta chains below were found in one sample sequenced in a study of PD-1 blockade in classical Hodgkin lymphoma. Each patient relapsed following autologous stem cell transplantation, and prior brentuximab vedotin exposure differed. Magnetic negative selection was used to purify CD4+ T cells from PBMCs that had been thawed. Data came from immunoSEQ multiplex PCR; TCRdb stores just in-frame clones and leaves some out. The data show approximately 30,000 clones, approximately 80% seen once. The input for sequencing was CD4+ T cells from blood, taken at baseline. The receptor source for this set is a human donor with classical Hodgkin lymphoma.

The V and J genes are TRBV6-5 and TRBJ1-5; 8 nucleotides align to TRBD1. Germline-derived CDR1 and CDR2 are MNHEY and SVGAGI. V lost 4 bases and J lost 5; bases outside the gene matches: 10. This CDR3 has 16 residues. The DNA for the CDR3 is TGTGCCAGCAGTTCACGGATTGGACAGGGCGATCAGCCCCAGCATTTT. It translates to CASSSRIGQGDQPQHF.

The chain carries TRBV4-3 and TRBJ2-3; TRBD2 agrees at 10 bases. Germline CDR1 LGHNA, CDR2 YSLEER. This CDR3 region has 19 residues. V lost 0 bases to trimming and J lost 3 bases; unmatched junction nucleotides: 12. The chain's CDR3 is CASSQEYGRSGGGTDTQYF. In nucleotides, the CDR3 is TGCGCCAGCAGCCAAGAATACGGGAGGAGCGGGGGGGGAACAGATACGCAGTATTTT.

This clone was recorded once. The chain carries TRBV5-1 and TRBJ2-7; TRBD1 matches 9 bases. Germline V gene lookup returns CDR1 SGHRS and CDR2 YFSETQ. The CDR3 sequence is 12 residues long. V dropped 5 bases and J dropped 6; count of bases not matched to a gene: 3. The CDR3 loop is CASRQDRGEQYF. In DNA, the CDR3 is TGCGCCAGCAGACAGGACAGGGGCGAGCAGTACTTC.

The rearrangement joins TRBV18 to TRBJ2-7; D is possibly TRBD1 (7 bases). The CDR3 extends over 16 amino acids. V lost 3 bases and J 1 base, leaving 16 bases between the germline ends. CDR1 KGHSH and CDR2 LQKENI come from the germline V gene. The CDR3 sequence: CASSPDGGGLSYEQYF. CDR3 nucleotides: TGTGCCAGCTCACCGGACGGAGGGGGCCTTTCCTACGAGCAGTACTTC.